This T cell receptor (beta chain) was found in a study of T cell repertoires in cytomegalovirus infection (dated by TCRdb to the late 2010s). Regarding the research as a whole: Recently identified HLA-C-restricted CMV epitopes, whose presentation resists viral immunomodulation, were targeted by peptide stimulations together with well-studied HLA-B-restricted epitopes. Because public TCR beta signatures pointed to carriage of CMV infection together with the matching HLA type, the HLA type of each donor mattered for the analysis.

The intended sense of this specimen's treatment or condition label: in vitro stimulation with specific CMV peptide epitopes to enrich CMV-specific T cells. CDR1 and CDR2, looked up from the germline V gene (reference sequence), are MNHEY and SMNVEV. V is cut by 6 bases and J by 1 base, and the space between the germline ends is 16 bases. The CDR3 sequence holds 16 residues, the cysteine and phenylalanine included. Only the CDR3 portion is preserved as DNA: 48 bases, with reading frame beginning at the first base. The instrument was an Illumina HiSeq 1500. TCRdb ran its own pipeline on the public reads, namely fastp trimming at Q25 and MiXCR clone calling, and kept in-frame beta chains. Entries that share a CDR3 protein sequence are merged under the most common genes and DNA. Counted in this sample were some 900,000 distinct CDR3 sequences; around a third of them appeared once. The ten largest clones take up under 15% of the sample.

On the study overall, not on this receptor specifically: The ex vivo response was dominated by HLA-C-restricted CMV-specific TCR beta clonotypes, and the single most frequent clonotype in two of eight donors was supplied by these HLA-C-restricted clonotypes. In both this cohort and an independent cohort of 300 to 450 donors, the cumulative frequency of public TCR beta family members distinguished carriers of CMV infection plus the relevant HLA type.

This clonotype was detected a few times. What antigen it recognizes has not been identified. Base qualities are not recorded, but no much larger clone differs from it by a single base. The sequencing used cultured CD8+ T cells from PBMCs, collected from culture after CMV antigen stimulation. The V and J segments used are TRBV27 and TRBJ2-1; the best D guess is TRBD1, with 6 bases matching. The source is a human donor in good health (CMV status not recorded). Some clones in this sample may be carry-over from other donors' samples. The CDR3 loop reads CASRIGGEGSYNEQFF. The bases read TGTGCCAGCAGAATAGGGGGAGAAGGTTCCTACAATGAGCAGTTCTTC.